Listed below are T cell receptor beta chains from one sample, sequenced in a study of cytomegalovirus exposure and HLA in healthy donors. Profiling relied on immunoSEQ multiplex PCR, and the TCRdb table lists in-frame clones only, not all of them. In the table there are approximately 190,000 clones, 80% to 85% of which are singletons. The sequenced sample consisted of PBMCs. All receptors derive from a woman under 30 in good health and CMV-seronegative. CDR3s include the opening cysteine and the closing phenylalanine or tryptophan. A D gene is named only where the DNA matches it firmly. Only some rows state a clone size, as once, few, many or a class for expanded clones.

J gene: TRBJ2-3
clone size: -
V gene: TRBV13
D gene: TRBD2
CDR3 DNA: TGTGCCAGCAGCTCCCCTAAGGGACTAGCGGGTTCTAGCACAGATACGCAGTATTTT
CDR3 protein: CASSSPKGLAGSSTDTQYF

J gene: TRBJ2-4
clone size: -
V gene: TRBV2
D gene: -
CDR3 DNA: TGTGCCAGCAGTGACAGGACACAGGGAAACATTCAGTACTTC
CDR3 protein: CASSDRTQGNIQYF

J gene: TRBJ2-7
clone size: -
V gene: TRBV13
D gene: -
CDR3 DNA: TGTGCCAGCAGCTTACCGGGGATGGACTACGAGCAGTACTTC
CDR3 protein: CASSLPGMDYEQYF

J gene: TRBJ1-2
clone size: -
V gene: TRBV10-3
D gene: TRBD1
CDR3 DNA: TGTGCCATCAGTATCACAGGGGGCGATTTTACCTATGGCTACACCTTC
CDR3 protein: CAISITGGDFTYGYTF

J gene: TRBJ2-7
clone size: -
V gene: TRBV19
D gene: -
CDR3 DNA: TGTGCCAGTAGTTCGACAGCGCTCTCCTACGAGCAGTACTTC
CDR3 protein: CASSSTALSYEQYF

J gene: TRBJ2-1
clone size: -
V gene: TRBV7-9
D gene: TRBD2
CDR3 DNA: TGTGCCAGCAGCCAACTAGCGGGGGAGGATGAGCAGTTCTTC
CDR3 protein: CASSQLAGEDEQFF

J gene: TRBJ2-7
clone size: -
V gene: TRBV27
D gene: TRBD2
CDR3 DNA: TGTGCCAGCAGTTTGGGGAGCGGGATGTACGAGCAGTACTTC
CDR3 protein: CASSLGSGMYEQYF

J gene: TRBJ1-5
clone size: once
V gene: TRBV27
D gene: -
CDR3 DNA: TGTGCCAGCAGTTTTTCGGGGAGGGGCCCCCAGCATTTT
CDR3 protein: CASSFSGRGPQHF

J gene: TRBJ2-7
clone size: -
V gene: TRBV7-8
D gene: TRBD2
CDR3 DNA: TGTGCCACCTCGAGGGTAGCGGGAGGGAACTCCTACGAGCAGTACTTC
CDR3 protein: CATSRVAGGNSYEQYF

J gene: TRBJ2-7
clone size: -
V gene: TRBV2
D gene: TRBD2
CDR3 DNA: TGTGCCAGCAGTGAAGTTGCGGGAGAGGGGAATTACGAGCAGTACTTC
CDR3 protein: CASSEVAGEGNYEQYF

J gene: TRBJ2-3
clone size: few
V gene: TRBV7-9
D gene: TRBD2
CDR3 DNA: TGTGCCAGCAGCTTCGGGACTAGCGGTATTGCAACAGATACGCAGTATTTT
CDR3 protein: CASSFGTSGIATDTQYF

J gene: TRBJ2-7
clone size: -
V gene: TRBV18
D gene: -
CDR3 DNA: TGTGCCAGCTCGCCTTCCGGTAGCTCCTACGAGCAGTACTTC
CDR3 protein: CASSPSGSSYEQYF

J gene: TRBJ1-1
clone size: -
V gene: TRBV11-1
D gene: -
CDR3 DNA: TGTGCCAGCAGTACCGAGTGGGGCCCGAATGAAGCTTTCTTT
CDR3 protein: CASSTEWGPNEAFF

J gene: TRBJ2-3
clone size: -
V gene: TRBV7-2
D gene: TRBD2
CDR3 DNA: TGTGCCAGCAGCCTCACTAGCGGGATGGTAGATACGCAGTATTTT
CDR3 protein: CASSLTSGMVDTQYF

J gene: TRBJ1-5
clone size: -
V gene: TRBV7-2
D gene: -
CDR3 DNA: TGTGCCAGCAGCTTTTATCAGAATCAGCCCCAGCATTTT
CDR3 protein: CASSFYQNQPQHF

J gene: TRBJ2-7
clone size: -
V gene: TRBV15
D gene: -
CDR3 DNA: TGTGCCACCAGCGAGATACAGGGTCTAATCTCCGAGCAGTACTTC
CDR3 protein: CATSEIQGLISEQYF

J gene: TRBJ2-1
clone size: -
V gene: TRBV13
D gene: TRBD2
CDR3 DNA: TGTGCCAGCAGCTTAGTGACGGCGGGAGAGGGTTACAATGAGCAGTTCTTC
CDR3 protein: CASSLVTAGEGYNEQFF

J gene: TRBJ1-1
clone size: -
V gene: TRBV19
D gene: TRBD1
CDR3 DNA: TGTGCCAGTAGTTCCCGGACAGGGGGGAACACTGAAGCTTTCTTT
CDR3 protein: CASSSRTGGNTEAFF

J gene: TRBJ2-7
clone size: few
V gene: TRBV19
D gene: -
CDR3 DNA: TGTGCCAGTAGTCCTGGGGAGATCAACGAGCAGTACTTC
CDR3 protein: CASSPGEINEQYF

J gene: TRBJ1-1
clone size: -
V gene: TRBV7-8
D gene: -
CDR3 DNA: TGTGCCAGCAGCTTAAGGGGGGGACGGACTGAAGCTTTCTTT
CDR3 protein: CASSLRGGRTEAFF

J gene: TRBJ2-2
clone size: -
V gene: TRBV21-1
D gene: -
CDR3 DNA: TGTGCCAGCAGCATTTTGGGGGGGCCTCGAGCGGGAAGGGATGGGTTCGGGAACACCGGGGAGCTGTTTTTT
CDR3 protein: CASSILGGPRAGRDGFGNTGELFF

J gene: TRBJ2-2
clone size: -
V gene: TRBV18
D gene: TRBD2
CDR3 DNA: TGTGCCAGCTCACTAAGCGGGGAATCGAACACCGGGGAGCTGTTTTTT
CDR3 protein: CASSLSGESNTGELFF

J gene: TRBJ2-3
clone size: -
V gene: TRBV15
D gene: TRBD1
CDR3 DNA: TGTGCCACCAGCCAGGGACAGGGCATGGCAGATACGCAGTATTTT
CDR3 protein: CATSQGQGMADTQYF

J gene: TRBJ2-7
clone size: -
V gene: TRBV18
D gene: TRBD1
CDR3 DNA: TGTGCCAGCTCGGGACAGGTCACCTACGAGCAGTACTTC
CDR3 protein: CASSGQVTYEQYF

J gene: TRBJ2-7
clone size: few
V gene: TRBV28
D gene: -
CDR3 DNA: TGTGCCAGCAGTTCACACCGGGACACCACCTACGAGCAGTACTTC
CDR3 protein: CASSSHRDTTYEQYF

J gene: TRBJ1-3
clone size: -
V gene: TRBV6-5
D gene: -
CDR3 DNA: TGTGCCAGCAGTTACTCGGGCAGTTTCTCTGGAAACACCATATATTTT
CDR3 protein: CASSYSGSFSGNTIYF

J gene: TRBJ2-1
clone size: -
V gene: TRBV7-9
D gene: -
CDR3 DNA: TGTTCCAGCAGCTTGGCTCCCAATGAGCAGTTCTTC
CDR3 protein: CSSSLAPNEQFF